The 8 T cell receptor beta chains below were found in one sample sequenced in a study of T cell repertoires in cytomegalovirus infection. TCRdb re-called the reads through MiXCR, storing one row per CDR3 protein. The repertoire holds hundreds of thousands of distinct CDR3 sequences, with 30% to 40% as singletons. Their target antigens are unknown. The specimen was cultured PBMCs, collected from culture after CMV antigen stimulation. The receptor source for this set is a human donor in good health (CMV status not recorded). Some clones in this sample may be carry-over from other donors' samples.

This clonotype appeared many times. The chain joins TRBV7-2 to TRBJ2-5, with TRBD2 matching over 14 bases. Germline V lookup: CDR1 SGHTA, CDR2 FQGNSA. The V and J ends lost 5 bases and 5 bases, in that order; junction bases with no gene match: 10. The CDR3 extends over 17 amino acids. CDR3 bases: TGTGCCAGCAGCGTCCTGACTAGCGGGGGGGCCTGGGAGACCCAGTACTTC. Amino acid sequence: CASSVLTSGGAWETQYF. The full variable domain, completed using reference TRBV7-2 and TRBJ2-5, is GAGVSQSPSNKVTEKGKDVELRCDPISGHTALYWYRQSLGQGLEFLIYFQGNSAPDKSGLPSDRFSAERTGGSVSTLTIQRTQQEDSAVYLCASSVLTSGGAWETQYFGPGTRLLVL.

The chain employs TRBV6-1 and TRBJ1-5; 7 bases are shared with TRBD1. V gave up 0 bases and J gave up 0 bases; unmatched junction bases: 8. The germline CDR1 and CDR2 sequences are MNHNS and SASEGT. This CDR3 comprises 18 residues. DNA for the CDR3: TGTGCCAGCAGTGAAGCCCCGGGACAGATATATAGCAATCAGCCCCAGCATTTT. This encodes CASSEAPGQIYSNQPQHF.

The CDR3: CASEAGYSNQPQHF. DNA for the CDR3: TGTGCCAGCGAGGCAGGGTATAGCAATCAGCCCCAGCATTTT. The chain employs TRBV7-9 and TRBJ1-5, with D perhaps TRBD1 (5 bases). This CDR3 region has 14 residues. Germline V lookup: CDR1 SEHNR, CDR2 FQNEAQ (reference sequence). V was pared by 8 bases and J by 0 bases, with 11 bases between.

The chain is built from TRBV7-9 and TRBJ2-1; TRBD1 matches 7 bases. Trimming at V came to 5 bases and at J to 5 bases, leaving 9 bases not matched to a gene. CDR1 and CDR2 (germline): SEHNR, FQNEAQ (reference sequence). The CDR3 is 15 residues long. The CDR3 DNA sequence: TGTGCCAGCAGCCCTAAACCGGGACAGAACAATGAGCAGTTCTTC. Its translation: CASSPKPGQNNEQFF.

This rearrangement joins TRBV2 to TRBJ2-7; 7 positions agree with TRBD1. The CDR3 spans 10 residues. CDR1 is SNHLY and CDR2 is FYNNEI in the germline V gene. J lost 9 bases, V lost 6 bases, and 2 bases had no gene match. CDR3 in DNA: TGTGCCAGCAGCTGGGACAGGCAGTACTTC. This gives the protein CASSWDRQYF.

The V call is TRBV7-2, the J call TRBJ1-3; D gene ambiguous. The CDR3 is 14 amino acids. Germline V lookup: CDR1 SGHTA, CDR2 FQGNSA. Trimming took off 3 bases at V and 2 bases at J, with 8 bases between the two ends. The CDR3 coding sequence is TGTGCCAGCAGCTTCCCCTCGACTGGAAACACCATATATTTT. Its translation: CASSFPSTGNTIYF.

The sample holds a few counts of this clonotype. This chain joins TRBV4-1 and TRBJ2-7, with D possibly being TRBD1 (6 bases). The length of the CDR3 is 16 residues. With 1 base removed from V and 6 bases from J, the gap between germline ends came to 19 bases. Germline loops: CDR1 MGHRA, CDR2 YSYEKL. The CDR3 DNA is TGCGCCAGCAGCCAAGGATACAGGGCGGCCAGGTTCGAGCAGTACTTC. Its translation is CASSQGYRAARFEQYF.

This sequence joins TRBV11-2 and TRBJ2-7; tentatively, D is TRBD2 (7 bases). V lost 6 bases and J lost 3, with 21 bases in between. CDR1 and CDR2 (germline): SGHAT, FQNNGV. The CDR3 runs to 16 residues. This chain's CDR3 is CASSFASAGQFYEQYF. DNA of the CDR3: TGTGCCAGCAGTTTCGCTTCAGCGGGACAATTCTACGAGCAGTACTTC.